One sample yielded the 25 T cell receptor beta chains listed below, sequenced in a study of CD8 T cells in ankylosing spondylitis. These receptors have no identified antigens. In TCRdb, the 5' RACE reads were re-called with MiXCR into one record per CDR3 protein. Of around 770,000 distinct CDR3 sequences listed, about 12% are singletons. Study-level findings and limits: For ankylosing spondylitis blood, a TCR beta motif of 8 or 9 highly homologous variants appeared characteristic.

The sample comprised blood, either unsorted or a sorted T cell fraction (not recorded which). These receptors all stem from a male donor with ankylosing spondylitis.

This clonotype occurred a few times. V is TRBV10-1 and J is TRBJ2-3, with a possible D match to TRBD1 (5 bases). Per the germline V gene, CDR1 is WNHNN and CDR2 is SYGVQD (reference sequence). V lost 0 bases and J 2 bases, leaving 9 bases between the germline ends. The CDR3 covers 15 residues. The CDR3 here is CASSESTAITDTQYF. The CDR3 nucleotides read TGCGCCAGCAGTGAGTCGACAGCTATCACAGATACGCAGTATTTT.

This clonotype has more than one count but fewer than ten. The chain employs TRBV12-3 or TRBV12-4 and TRBJ1-1; 7 positions match TRBD1. The CDR3 contains 14 residues. V dropped 6 bases and J dropped 4; count of bases not matched to a gene: 8. The CDR3 region is CASSRRQGATEAFF. The DNA for the CDR3 is TGTGCCAGCAGCCGGAGACAGGGAGCCACTGAAGCTTTCTTT.

This clonotype was seen a single time. The chain joins TRBV28 to TRBJ2-2; a weak D match, TRBD1 (5 bases). V dropped 7 bases and J dropped 1 base, with 7 bases sitting between them. Germline-derived CDR1 and CDR2 are MDHEN and SYDVKM. The CDR3 loop spans 13 amino acids. The CDR3 DNA follows: TGTGCCAGCATGCAGGGGAACACCGGGGAGCTGTTTTTT. Protein: CASMQGNTGELFF.

This clonotype was detected many times. This chain uses TRBV12-3 or TRBV12-4 with TRBJ1-2; D call uncertain. V lost 7 bases and J 4 bases, leaving 16 bases between the germline ends. The CDR3 consists of 14 residues. In DNA form, the CDR3 reads TGTGCCAGCATTCTTTGGGGTTCGAGCTATGGCTACACCTTC. Translating it yields CASILWGSSYGYTF.

This clonotype was observed a few times. V gene TRBV30 combines with J gene TRBJ1-5; D call uncertain. The CDR3 sequence is 13 residues long. CDR1 GTSNPN and CDR2 SVGIG come from the germline V gene (reference sequence). The V end was cut by 0 bases, the J end by 0 bases, with 3 bases between. CDR3 protein: CAWSVSSNQPQHF. CDR3 coding DNA: TGTGCCTGGAGTGTAAGTAGCAATCAGCCCCAGCATTTT. Complete variable domain (other parts from reference TRBV30 and TRBJ1-5): SQTIHQWPATLVQPVGSPLSLECTVEGTSNPNLYWYRQAAGRGLQLLFYSVGIGQISSEVPQNLSASRPQDRQFILSSKKLLLSDSGFYLCAWSVSSNQPQHFGDGTRLSIL.

Ten or more counts support this clonotype. The V call is TRBV12-5, the J call TRBJ2-2, with D perhaps assigned TRBD1 or TRBD2 (6 bases each). V was clipped by 4 bases and J by 4 bases, with 22 bases between them. The CDR3 is made up of 18 amino acids. Looked up from germline, CDR1 is LGHNT and CDR2 is FRNRAP. The CDR3 sequence: CASGSGPGGTRITGELFF. CDR3 DNA: TGTGCTAGTGGTTCGGGCCCCGGGGGCACTCGAATCACCGGGGAGCTGTTTTTT. Using reference TRBV12-5 and TRBJ2-2 for the parts outside the CDR3, the full variable domain is DARVTQTPRHKVTEMGQEVTMRCQPILGHNTVFWYRQTMMQGLELLAYFRNRAPLDDSGMPKDRFSAEMPDATLATLKIQPSEPRDSAVYFCASGSGPGGTRITGELFFGEGSRLTVL.

CDR3 amino acids: CASSSTVHRETQYF. The CDR3 DNA reads as TGTGCCAGCTCATCGACAGTCCACCGGGAGACCCAGTACTTC. The chain links TRBV18 to TRBJ2-5; tentatively, D is TRBD1 (5 bases). V was shortened by 5 bases and J by 5 bases, with 15 bases between the two germline ends. The CDR3 spans 14 residues. Per the germline V gene, CDR1 is KGHSH and CDR2 is LQKENI.

The chain couples TRBV7-8 to TRBJ2-7; D tentatively fits TRBD1 or TRBD2 (5 bases each). Germline V gives CDR1 SGHVS, CDR2 FQNEAQ. This CDR3 has 15 amino acids. V was pared by 6 bases and J by 0 bases, with 15 bases between. The CDR3 coding sequence is TGTGCCAGCAGTTCCCAAGAGGGGTTCTCCTACGAGCAGTACTTC. Translated: CASSSQEGFSYEQYF.

This clonotype turned up a few times. The chain recombines TRBV4-3 with TRBJ2-3; TRBD2 aligns across 8 bases. V shed 3 bases and J 4 bases; nucleotides not matched to a gene: 12. Germline assignment: CDR1 LGHNA and CDR2 YSLEER. This CDR3 has 17 residues. CDR3 amino acids: CASSQGLAGSGADTQYF. The CDR3 DNA reads as TGCGCCAGCAGCCAGGGGTTAGCGGGGTCGGGGGCAGATACGCAGTATTTT.

This clonotype was detected only a few times. CDR3 residues: CSARVAETSRYNEQFF. CDR3 in DNA: TGCAGTGCTAGAGTCGCCGAGACTAGCAGATACAATGAGCAGTTCTTC. V and J are TRBV20-1 and TRBJ2-1; TRBD2 matches 7 bases. In germline, CDR1 is DFQATT, CDR2 SNEGSKA (reference sequence). V shed 1 base, J shed 4 bases, and the junction held 10 bases outside the gene matches. This CDR3 has 16 amino acids.

V gene TRBV6-1 combines with J gene TRBJ1-2, with a weak D call TRBD1 (5 bases). This CDR3 has 13 amino acids. Looked up from germline, CDR1 is MNHNS and CDR2 is SASEGT. V gave up 2 bases and J gave up 5 bases, with 9 bases separating them. CDR3: CASSELGRYGYTF. Here the CDR3 DNA reads TGTGCCAGCAGTGAATTGGGACGATATGGCTACACCTTC.

This clonotype was observed a few times. The V and J genes are TRBV20-1 and TRBJ1-2; TRBD1 matches 9 bases. The germline gives CDR1 DFQATT, CDR2 SNEGSKA (reference sequence). The CDR3 spans 13 residues. The V segment lost 3 bases and the J segment 4 bases; nucleotides outside the gene matches: 3. In nucleotides, the CDR3 is TGCAGTGCTAGTTTGGACAGGGGCTATGGCTACACCTTC. It translates to CSASLDRGYGYTF.

The table lists this clonotype with many counts. The chain has TRBV4-3 and TRBJ1-2; weak D call: TRBD1 (5 bases). The CDR3 is made up of 15 amino acids. The germline V and J ends were trimmed by 4 bases and 3 bases, with 15 bases remaining between them. In germline, CDR1 is LGHNA, CDR2 YSLEER. This chain's CDR3 is CASSRVRDAYYGYTF. CDR3 DNA: TGCGCCAGCAGCCGAGTTAGGGACGCCTACTATGGCTACACCTTC.

This clonotype was seen only a few times. V usage is TRBV10-3 and J usage is TRBJ2-7; D uncertain. CDR1 and CDR2 (germline): ENHRY, SYGVKD. The V and J ends lost 0 bases and 2 bases respectively, with 11 bases between them. The CDR3 is 15 amino acids. The CDR3 sequence is CAISESPYIPYEQYF. CDR3 nucleotide sequence: TGTGCCATCAGTGAGTCGCCATACATTCCCTACGAGCAGTACTTC.

There are many counts of this clonotype. The chain uses TRBV29-1 and TRBJ2-1, with a weak D call TRBD2 (5 bases). Germline V gives CDR1 SQVTM, CDR2 ANQGSEA. Trimming removed 4 bases at V and 3 bases at J, with 13 bases between. This CDR3 is 14 amino acids long. CDR3 nucleotide sequence: TGCAGCGTTGGGGTAGACTATTACTACAATGAGCAGTTCTTC. This translates into CSVGVDYYYNEQFF.

This clonotype has only a few counts. The chain has TRBV11-3 and TRBJ1-1, with a weak D call TRBD1 (5 bases). There are 13 residues in the CDR3. Germline values: CDR1 SGHNT, CDR2 YENEEA. V lost 3 bases and J 2 bases, leaving 7 bases between the germline ends. CDR3 sequence: CASSLTDNTEAFF. The CDR3 nucleotides read TGTGCCAGCAGCTTGACAGATAACACTGAAGCTTTCTTT.

This clonotype has a handful of counts. The chain employs TRBV7-6 and TRBJ2-3, with D unclear. CDR3 length: 18 amino acids. V lost 5 bases and J lost 1, with 22 bases in between. CDR1 is SGHVS and CDR2 is FNYEAQ in the germline V gene. The CDR3 protein is CASSPIRGTRYRTDTQYF. As DNA, the CDR3 is TGTGCCAGCAGCCCCATTCGAGGAACCCGTTACCGCACAGATACGCAGTATTTT.

The chain joins TRBV10-3 to TRBJ1-3; D may be TRBD1 (6 bases). Trimming pared 4 bases from V and 2 bases from J, leaving 12 bases between. CDR3 length: 15 residues. In germline, CDR1 is ENHRY, CDR2 SYGVKD. This CDR3 reads CAISGSDRTGNTIYF. The DNA of the CDR3 is TGTGCCATCAGTGGATCCGACAGGACTGGAAACACCATATATTTT.

This clonotype occurred a few times. CDR3: CSARERTGDQPQHF. For the CDR3, the DNA is TGCAGTGCTAGAGAAAGGACAGGGGATCAGCCCCAGCATTTT. The chain couples TRBV20-1 to TRBJ1-5; 9 nucleotides line up with TRBD1. Germline CDR1 reads DFQATT; CDR2 reads SNEGSKA (reference sequence). This CDR3 region has 14 residues. Unmatched junction bases numbered 2, after V lost 0 bases and J lost 5 bases.

This clonotype was counted at least ten times. The J gene is TRBJ2-1, the V gene TRBV29-1, with D perhaps TRBD1 (5 bases). Germline assignment: CDR1 SQVTM and CDR2 ANQGSEA. The CDR3 has 13 amino acids. V was clipped by 4 bases and J by 11 bases, with 18 bases between them. The CDR3 protein is CSVGQPILRKQFF. The CDR3 nucleotides are TGCAGCGTTGGACAGCCAATTTTACGAAAGCAGTTCTTC.

V is TRBV2 and J is TRBJ1-4; no clear D gene. Between the trimmed V and J ends, which lost 2 bases and 5 bases, there was a span of 9 bases. The CDR3 sequence is 14 residues long. Germline CDR1 is SNHLY and CDR2 is FYNNEI. CDR3 bases: TGTGCCAGCAGTGAACGAGTGAACAATGAAAAACTGTTTTTT. Translation: CASSERVNNEKLFF.

The sample holds a few counts of this clonotype. The chain carries TRBV3-1 and TRBJ1-1; a weak D match, TRBD1 (5 bases). The CDR3 length is 15 residues. Germline CDR1 and CDR2: LGHDT and YNNKEL (reference sequence). Deletions cut 4 bases from V and 4 bases from J, with 16 bases between. The CDR3 loop reads CASSPRRGPGTEAFF. DNA for the CDR3: TGTGCCAGCAGCCCCAGGAGGGGACCGGGCACTGAAGCTTTCTTT.

This clonotype turned up a few times. The chain combines TRBV7-2 with TRBJ2-7, with TRBD1 matching over 7 bases. The CDR3 covers 17 residues. The ends lost 4 bases at V and 1 base at J; junction bases unmatched: 13. Germline CDR1 reads SGHTA; CDR2 reads FQGNSA. CDR3 DNA: TGTGCCAGCAGCTATAAGGGGGCAGGGGTCTGGTCCTACGAGCAGTACTTC. It specifies CASSYKGAGVWSYEQYF. Variable domain in full (rest from reference TRBV7-2 and TRBJ2-7): GAGVSQSPSNKVTEKGKDVELRCDPISGHTALYWYRQSLGQGLEFLIYFQGNSAPDKSGLPSDRFSAERTGGSVSTLTIQRTQQEDSAVYLCASSYKGAGVWSYEQYFGPGTRLTVT.

This clonotype showed up just a few times. V and J are TRBV5-1 and TRBJ2-7; perhaps TRBD2 as D (6 bases). Germline V gives CDR1 SGHRS, CDR2 YFSETQ. The CDR3 contains 15 residues. V gave up 0 bases and J gave up 3 bases, with 13 bases separating them. CDR3 nucleotides: TGCGCCAGCAGCTTGGAGCCGGGAGTCGGCTACGAGCAGTACTTC. Translating gives CASSLEPGVGYEQYF.

The V gene is TRBV28, the J gene TRBJ2-7; D perhaps matches TRBD2 (5 bases). Per the germline V gene, CDR1 is MDHEN and CDR2 is SYDVKM. The CDR3 contains 12 residues. The V gene lost 10 bases and the J gene lost 3 bases, with 13 bases spanning the gap. The CDR3 sequence is CANQRRGYEQYF. The CDR3 DNA follows: TGTGCCAACCAAAGACGGGGCTACGAGCAGTACTTC.